This T cell receptor beta chain stems from a study of blood T cell repertoires in COVID-19. Turning to the study itself: Acute-phase and convalescent COVID-19 samples originated in the United States, Italy and Spain. Sources were T cells, B-cell-depleted T cells, or PBMCs; the material itself was cDNA or gDNA.

Original processing notes: Counts of nucleated cells, estimated from reference gene primer amplification, were obtained. The repertoire was sequenced with immunoSEQ multiplex PCR; TCRdb's copy has only in-frame clones and lacks some. That table gives V, J and clone size, and the DNA gave D and trimming. This table holds roughly 130,000 clones, 86% found once. Trimming took off 7 bases at V and 2 bases at J, with 9 bases between the two ends. The CDR3 totals 12 residues. Germline V gene lookup returns CDR1 ENHRY and CDR2 SYGVKD. The receptor comes from a man in his forties or fifties with acute or convalescent COVID-19. The sample was peripheral blood. J is TRBJ2-7 and V is TRBV10-3; D gene unclear. CDR3 sequence reads: CAITSGAYEQYF. The CDR3 DNA follows: TGTGCCATCACCTCCGGTGCCTACGAGCAGTACTTC.